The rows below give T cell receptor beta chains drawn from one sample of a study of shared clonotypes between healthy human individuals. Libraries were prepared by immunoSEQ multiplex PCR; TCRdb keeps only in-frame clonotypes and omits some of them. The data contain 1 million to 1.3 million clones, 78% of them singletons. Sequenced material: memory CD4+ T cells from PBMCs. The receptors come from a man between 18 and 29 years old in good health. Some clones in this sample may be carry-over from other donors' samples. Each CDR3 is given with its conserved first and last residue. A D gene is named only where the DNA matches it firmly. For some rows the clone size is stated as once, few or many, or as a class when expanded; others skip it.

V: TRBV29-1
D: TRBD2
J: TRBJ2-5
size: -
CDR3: CSVELASGSRYF
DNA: TGCAGCGTTGAACTGGCTAGCGGGAGCAGGTACTTC

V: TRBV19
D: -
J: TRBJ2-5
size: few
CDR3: CASSRLGETQYF
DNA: TGTGCCAGTAGTAGATTAGGAGAGACCCAGTACTTC

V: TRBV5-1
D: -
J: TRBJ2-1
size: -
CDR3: CASSLDARYNEQFF
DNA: TGCGCCAGCAGCTTGGATGCCCGCTACAATGAGCAGTTCTTC

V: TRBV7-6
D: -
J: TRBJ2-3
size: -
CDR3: CASSLSGYTDTQYF
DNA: TGTGCCAGCAGCCTATCGGGATACACAGATACGCAGTATTTT

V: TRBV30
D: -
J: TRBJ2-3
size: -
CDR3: CAWSVQLNTQYF
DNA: TGTGCCTGGAGTGTGCAACTAAATACGCAGTATTTT

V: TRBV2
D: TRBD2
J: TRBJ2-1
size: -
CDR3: CASSGTRGLNEQFF
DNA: TGTGCCAGCAGTGGGACTAGAGGGCTCAATGAGCAGTTCTTC

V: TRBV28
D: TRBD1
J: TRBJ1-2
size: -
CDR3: CASSLFQGGDYGYTF
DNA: TGTGCCAGCAGTTTATTTCAGGGGGGTGACTATGGCTACACCTTC

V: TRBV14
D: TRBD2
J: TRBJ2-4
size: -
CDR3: CASSQEIGGTKQYF
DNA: TGTGCCAGCAGCCAAGAGATCGGGGGGACTAAACAGTACTTC

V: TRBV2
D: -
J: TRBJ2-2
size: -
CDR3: CASSLDTPGTGELFF
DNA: TGTGCCAGCAGCCTGGACACGCCGGGGACCGGGGAGCTGTTTTTT

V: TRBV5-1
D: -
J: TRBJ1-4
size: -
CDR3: CASSPDLGGVGEKLFF
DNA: TGCGCCAGCAGCCCGGATCTTGGAGGGGTAGGGGAAAAACTGTTTTTT

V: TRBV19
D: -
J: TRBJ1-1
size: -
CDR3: CASSMWAAEGTEAFF
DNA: TGTGCCAGTAGTATGTGGGCGGCTGAAGGCACTGAAGCTTTCTTT

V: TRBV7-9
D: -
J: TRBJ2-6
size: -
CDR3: CASSSWGSGANVLTF
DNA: TGTGCCAGCAGCTCCTGGGGCTCTGGGGCCAACGTCCTGACTTTC

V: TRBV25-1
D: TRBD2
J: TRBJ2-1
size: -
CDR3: CASSESVTSGTYNEQFF
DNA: TGTGCCAGCAGTGAATCGGTGACTAGCGGAACCTACAATGAGCAGTTCTTC

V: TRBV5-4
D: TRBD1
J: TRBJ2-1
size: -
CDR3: CASSLDGTGYNEQFF
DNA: TGTGCCAGCAGCTTGGATGGGACAGGGTACAATGAGCAGTTCTTC

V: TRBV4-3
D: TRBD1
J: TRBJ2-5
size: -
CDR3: CASSQARGPGTQYF
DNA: TGCGCCAGCAGCCAAGCCAGGGGGCCAGGGACCCAGTACTTC

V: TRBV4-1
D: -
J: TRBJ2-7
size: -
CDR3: CASSQVIPLEQYF
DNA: TGCGCCAGCAGCCAAGTCATCCCGCTCGAGCAGTACTTC

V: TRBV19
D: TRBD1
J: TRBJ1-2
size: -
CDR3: CASSIASDRAGGYTF
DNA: TGTGCCAGTAGTATAGCCTCGGACAGGGCGGGTGGCTACACCTTC

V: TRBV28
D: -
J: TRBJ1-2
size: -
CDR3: CASTSRRQVLRGF
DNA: TGTGCCAGCACCTCAAGGCGACAGGTCCTTAGGGGCTTC

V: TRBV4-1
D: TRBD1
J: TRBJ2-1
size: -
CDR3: CASSQPGQRVNEQFF
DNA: TGCGCCAGCAGCCAGCCGGGACAGAGAGTCAATGAGCAGTTCTTC

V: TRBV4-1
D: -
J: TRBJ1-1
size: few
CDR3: CASSQDLPPDLGNTEAFF
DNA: TGCGCCAGCAGCCAAGATCTCCCCCCGGACCTGGGGAACACTGAAGCTTTCTTT

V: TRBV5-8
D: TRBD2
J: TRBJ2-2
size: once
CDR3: CASSSLYGTSGSKELFF
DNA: TGTGCCAGCAGCTCCTTATACGGGACTAGCGGGAGCAAGGAGCTGTTTTTT

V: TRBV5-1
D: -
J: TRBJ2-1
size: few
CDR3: CASSLDSGSYNEQFF
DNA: TGCGCCAGCAGCTTGGATTCGGGCTCCTACAATGAGCAGTTCTTC

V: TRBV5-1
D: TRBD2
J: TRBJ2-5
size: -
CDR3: CASSLWASGEETQYF
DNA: TGCGCCAGCAGCTTGTGGGCTAGCGGAGAAGAGACCCAGTACTTC

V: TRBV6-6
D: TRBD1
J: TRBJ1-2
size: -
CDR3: CASHTGGSGYGYTF
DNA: TGTGCCAGTCATACAGGGGGCTCGGGCTATGGCTACACCTTC

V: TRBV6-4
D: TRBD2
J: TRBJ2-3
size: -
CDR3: CASRATSGGTDTQYF
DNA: TGTGCCAGCAGGGCGACTAGCGGGGGCACAGATACGCAGTATTTT

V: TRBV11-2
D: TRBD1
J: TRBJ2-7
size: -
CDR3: CASSPETGVWEQYF
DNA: TGTGCCAGCAGCCCGGAGACAGGGGTATGGGAGCAGTACTTC

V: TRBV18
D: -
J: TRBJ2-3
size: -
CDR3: CASSPGRSTSSTDTQYF
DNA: TGTGCCAGCTCACCTGGGCGTTCGACATCCTCCACAGATACGCAGTATTTT

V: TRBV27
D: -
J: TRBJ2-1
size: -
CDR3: CASSFSGQHINEQFF
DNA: TGTGCCAGCAGTTTTTCGGGACAACATATCAATGAGCAGTTCTTC

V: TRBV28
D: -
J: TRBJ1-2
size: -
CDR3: CASSIQGSYGYTF
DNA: TGTGCCAGCAGTATACAGGGCAGCTATGGCTACACCTTC

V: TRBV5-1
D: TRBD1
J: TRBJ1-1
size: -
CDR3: CASSLAETGVTEAFF
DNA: TGCGCCAGCAGCTTGGCCGAGACAGGGGTCACTGAAGCTTTCTTT

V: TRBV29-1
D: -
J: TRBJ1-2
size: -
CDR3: CSVEGYPMAFGYTF
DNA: TGCAGCGTTGAAGGATACCCTATGGCATTCGGCTACACCTTC

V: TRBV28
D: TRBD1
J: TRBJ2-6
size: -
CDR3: CASTNGQGALGANVLTF
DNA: TGTGCCAGCACCAACGGACAGGGGGCGCTTGGGGCCAACGTCCTGACTTTC

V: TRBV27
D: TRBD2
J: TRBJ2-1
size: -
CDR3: CASSPHSLLAENEQFF
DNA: TGTGCCAGCAGTCCCCACTCCCTGCTAGCGGAAAATGAGCAGTTCTTC

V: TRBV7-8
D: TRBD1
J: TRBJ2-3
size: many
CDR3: CASSLWDRGLYF
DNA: TGTGCCAGCAGCTTATGGGACAGGGGGTTGTATTTT

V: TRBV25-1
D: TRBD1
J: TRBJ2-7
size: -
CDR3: CASSEYLGQGNDEQYF
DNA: TGTGCCAGCAGTGAATATTTGGGACAGGGAAATGACGAGCAGTACTTC

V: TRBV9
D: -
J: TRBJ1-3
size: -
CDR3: CASSVTASFSGNTIYF
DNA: TGTGCCAGCAGCGTAACAGCCTCTTTCTCTGGAAACACCATATATTTT

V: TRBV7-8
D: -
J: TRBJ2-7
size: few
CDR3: CASSLDPSGEQYF
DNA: TGTGCCAGCAGCCTAGACCCCTCTGGGGAGCAGTACTTC

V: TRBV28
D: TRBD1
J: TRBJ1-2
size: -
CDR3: CASSMLGTVPMGYTF
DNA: TGTGCCAGCAGTATGCTAGGGACAGTCCCTATGGGCTACACCTTC

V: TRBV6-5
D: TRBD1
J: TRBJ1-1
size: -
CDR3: CASSSWGQRNTEAFF
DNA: TGTGCCAGCAGTTCCTGGGGACAGAGAAACACTGAAGCTTTCTTT

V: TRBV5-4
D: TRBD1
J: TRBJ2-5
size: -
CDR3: CASSRGPAPQETQYF
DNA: TGTGCCAGCAGCAGGGGGCCTGCCCCCCAAGAGACCCAGTACTTC

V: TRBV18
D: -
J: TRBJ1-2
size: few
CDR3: CASSTQALTNYGYTF
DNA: TGTGCCAGCTCAACACAAGCCCTCACTAACTATGGCTACACCTTC

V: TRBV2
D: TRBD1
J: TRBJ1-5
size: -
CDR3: CASSTGQDSNQPQHF
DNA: TGTGCCAGCAGTACCGGACAGGATAGCAATCAGCCCCAGCATTTT

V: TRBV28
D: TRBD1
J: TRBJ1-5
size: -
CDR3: CASSFWQGGQPQHF
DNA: TGTGCCAGCAGTTTTTGGCAGGGGGGACAGCCCCAGCATTTT

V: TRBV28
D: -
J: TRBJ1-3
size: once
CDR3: CASTTWKYLGNTIYF
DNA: TGTGCCAGCACCACCTGGAAGTACTTAGGAAACACCATATATTTT

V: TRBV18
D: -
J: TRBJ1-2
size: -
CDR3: CASSQSSPGGDGYTF
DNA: TGTGCCAGCTCACAATCCTCCCCAGGAGGGGATGGCTACACCTTC

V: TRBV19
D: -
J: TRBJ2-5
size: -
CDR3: CASTLRGSGETQYF
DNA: TGTGCCAGTACCCTCAGAGGCTCAGGGGAGACCCAGTACTTC